This T cell receptor (beta chain) is drawn from a study of vaccination effects on CD4 cells after COVID-19. Study-level points and caveats: Convalescent patients were scarce, and early post-infection timepoints were absent.

Before any sequencing was done, the ViraFEST assay used viral peptide pools to expand antigen-specific CD4+ T cells. Around day 10 of culture, CD4+ T cells were separated out. Participants completed two doses of the BNT162b2 or mRNA-1273 vaccine. TCRdb's copy holds only in-frame clones and misses some; the assay was immunoSEQ multiplex PCR. The data hold 65,000 to 95,000 clones, with around four fifths observed a single time. Of note for this clone: What it binds is not known.

This TCR was sampled from a human donor who received a COVID-19 vaccine. Source: CD4+ T cells from PBMCs cultured with HCoV-OC43 spike peptides, taken after COVID-19 vaccination. This sample's subset: HCoV-OC43 spike overlapping peptide pool stimulation.

CDR3 loop: CASSTPQGPSFF. The CDR3 DNA follows: TGTGCCAGCAGTACCCCCCAGGGTCCTTCTTTCTTT. The V call is TRBV6-6, the J call TRBJ1-1, with D perhaps TRBD1 (5 bases). The CDR3 runs 12 residues. Germline V gene data show CDR1 as MNHNY and CDR2 as SVGAGI (reference sequence). Trimming left V 5 bases short and J 12 bases short, with 16 bases between.